These 25 T cell receptor beta chains were all obtained from the same sample, sequenced in a study of cytomegalovirus exposure and HLA in healthy donors (dated 2017 in TCRdb). Library preparation employed the immunoSEQ multiplex PCR assay. For the multiplex PCR, a mixture combining 60 forward primers for TCR Vbeta segments and 13 reverse primers for TCR Jbeta segments was used. TCRdb limited this immuneACCESS table to in-frame rearrangements with V and J called. A share of clones is missing; checked studies link under half to unresolved V genes, and the rest is unexplained. Across this sample there are 150,000 to 200,000 clones, with roughly 89% seen only once. Around 0.93% of the sample rests with the top ten. Sample: PBMCs. The origin of the receptors is a woman aged 25 to 45 in good health and CMV-seronegative.

Only one count was recorded for this clone. The V call is TRBV11-2, the J call TRBJ2-7; 7 bases fit TRBD1. The germline V gene encodes CDR1 SGHAT and CDR2 FQNNGV. The CDR3 is 15 residues long. Trimming took 6 bases from V and 4 from J; bases not matched to a gene: 12. As DNA, the CDR3 is TGTGCCAGCAGGCCTACAGGGGCGCAGAATTACGAGCAGTACTTC. It translates to CASRPTGAQNYEQYF.

The genes are TRBV11-3 and TRBJ1-1, with D unclear. Germline-derived CDR1 and CDR2 are SGHNT and YENEEA. The CDR3 is 13 amino acids. V was pared by 0 bases and J by 3 bases, with 5 bases between. CDR3 sequence reads: CASSLEQHTEAFF. CDR3 sequence (DNA): TGTGCCAGCAGCTTAGAACAGCACACTGAAGCTTTCTTT.

The rearrangement uses TRBV28 and TRBJ2-5; a possible D gene is TRBD2 (7 bases). CDR3 length: 16 residues. The germline V and J ends were trimmed by 8 bases and 0 bases, with 19 bases remaining between them. Germline loops: CDR1 MDHEN, CDR2 SYDVKM. CDR3 region: CASYQRGGLYQETQYF. The CDR3, as DNA: TGTGCCAGCTACCAGCGCGGGGGCCTGTACCAAGAGACCCAGTACTTC.

The chain couples TRBV28 to TRBJ2-7; a weak D match, TRBD1 (6 bases). The CDR3 runs 13 residues. Trimming removed 7 bases from V and 3 bases from J, with 13 bases in between. The V gene's germline CDR1 is MDHEN and CDR2 SYDVKM. CDR3 DNA: TGTGCCAGCACGGACAGAAGACTCTACGAGCAGTACTTC. As protein: CASTDRRLYEQYF.

The V call is TRBV29-1, the J call TRBJ2-5, with 8 bases lining up with TRBD2. The CDR3 is 13 amino acids. After removal of 5 bases from V and 5 bases from J, the junction contained 7 bases not matched to a gene. CDR1 and CDR2 from the germline V gene are SQVTM and ANQGSEA. The CDR3 DNA reads TGCAGCGTTTTAGGGACTAGTTCGGAGACCCAGTACTTC. Translated: CSVLGTSSETQYF.

For the CDR3, the DNA is TGCGCCAGCAGCTTGGCTGGGGGCCGGTACGAGCAGTACTTC. Its protein product is CASSLAGGRYEQYF. The chain joins TRBV5-1 to TRBJ2-7, with a weak D call TRBD1 (6 bases). The CDR3 has 14 amino acids. V lost 0 bases and J 4 bases, leaving 11 bases between the germline ends. Germline-derived CDR1 and CDR2 are SGHRS and YFSETQ.

This clone occurred a few times. J is TRBJ1-4 and V is TRBV6-5; no definite D call. Trimming took off 2 bases at V and 6 bases at J, with 10 bases between the two ends. This CDR3 is built from 14 residues. Per the germline V gene, CDR1 is MNHEY and CDR2 is SVGAGI. DNA for the CDR3: TGTGCCAGCAGTTACGACGGGAGAGATGAAAAACTGTTTTTT. Translating gives CASSYDGRDEKLFF.

In this sample, this clone turned up a few times. In this CDR3 the conserved last residue, phenylalanine or tryptophan, is missing, so a read error is likely. The DNA is left out, because the CDR3 cannot be placed on it with certainty; the CDR3 is given as TCRdb lists it. J is TRBJ1-1 and V is TRBV5-6. Per germline, CDR1 SGHDT and CDR2 YYEEEE. The CDR3 adds up to 12 amino acids, both ends counted. CDR3 amino acids: CASSLGGWGGLV.

The chain's CDR3 is CASSSHGGGSSGANVLTF. Written as DNA, the CDR3 is TGCGCCAGCAGCTCCCACGGGGGTGGCAGCTCTGGGGCCAACGTCCTGACTTTC. This chain joins TRBV5-1 and TRBJ2-6; a weak D match, TRBD2 (6 bases). The V gene lost 3 bases and the J gene lost 0 bases, with 16 bases spanning the gap. Germline V gives CDR1 SGHRS, CDR2 YFSETQ. There are 18 residues in the CDR3.

The V and J genes are TRBV19 and TRBJ2-7; 11 nucleotides align to TRBD1. Looked up from germline, CDR1 is LNHDA and CDR2 is SQIVND (reference sequence). The CDR3 consists of 16 residues. The trim removed 5 bases at V and 3 bases at J, leaving 9 bases unmatched. The CDR3 protein is CASSRAGTGGFYEQYF. CDR3 coding DNA: TGTGCCAGTAGTCGGGCGGGGACAGGGGGTTTCTACGAGCAGTACTTC.

This clone was seen more than once but under ten times. The gene calls are TRBV5-1 and TRBJ2-1; TRBD2 matches 11 bases. Per germline, CDR1 SGHRS and CDR2 YFSETQ. This CDR3 spans 17 amino acids. V gave up 3 bases and J gave up 5 bases; unmatched junction bases: 10. The CDR3 here is CASSWGLAGGRNNEQFF. The CDR3 DNA reads as TGCGCCAGCAGCTGGGGCCTAGCGGGAGGCCGAAACAATGAGCAGTTCTTC.

V and J are TRBV5-1 and TRBJ1-6; D perhaps matches TRBD1 (5 bases). CDR1 SGHRS and CDR2 YFSETQ come from the germline V gene. V lost 0 bases to trimming and J lost 5 bases, with 15 bases between them. This CDR3 region has 17 residues. CDR3 loop: CASSLEVGGANNSPLHF. CDR3 DNA sequence: TGCGCCAGCAGCTTGGAGGTGGGGGGTGCCAATAATTCACCCCTCCACTTT.

The chain combines TRBV10-3 with TRBJ2-7, with 9 bases aligning to TRBD1. The CDR3 has 15 residues. Germline V gives CDR1 ENHRY, CDR2 SYGVKD. V shed 4 bases and J 0 bases; nucleotides not matched to a gene: 4. CDR3: CAISARTGVSYEQYF. The CDR3 DNA is TGTGCCATCAGTGCTCGGACAGGGGTCTCCTACGAGCAGTACTTC.

The genes are TRBV6-6 and TRBJ1-2; TRBD1 might be the D (6 bases). V was clipped by 5 bases and J by 2 bases, with 15 bases between them. The CDR3 has 15 amino acids. Germline V gene lookup returns CDR1 MNHNY and CDR2 SVGAGI (reference sequence). This chain's CDR3 is CASSLTQGRNYGYTF. CDR3 nucleotide sequence: TGTGCCAGCAGTCTAACACAGGGACGGAACTATGGCTACACCTTC.

A remark on this clone: A read error may account for a junction end that differs from germline. The J gene is TRBJ2-4, the V gene TRBV5-6, with a tentative D call TRBD1 (5 bases). CDR1 and CDR2 from the germline V gene are SGHDT and YYEEEE. The CDR3 is 15 amino acids. The CDR3, as DNA: TGTGCCAGCAGCTTTAGGGGCGTTGACAAAAGCATTCAGTACTTC. Translation gives CASSFRGVDKSIQYF. Variable domain in full (rest from reference TRBV5-6 and TRBJ2-4): DAGVTQSPTHLIKTRGQQVTLRCSPKSGHDTVSWYQQALGQGPQFIFQYYEEEERQRGNFPDRFSGHQFPNYSSELNVNALLLGDSALYLCASSFRGVDKSIQYFGAGTRLSVL.

The chain joins TRBV27 to TRBJ2-7, with D maybe TRBD1 (6 bases). Germline assignment: CDR1 MNHEY and CDR2 SMNVEV (reference sequence). V was shortened by 3 bases and J by 4 bases, with 16 bases between the two germline ends. The CDR3 sequence is 15 residues long. The CDR3 loop reads CASSFIRTVVYEQYF. In nucleotides, the CDR3 is TGTGCCAGCAGTTTTATTCGGACAGTAGTTTACGAGCAGTACTTC.

This chain joins TRBV25-1 and TRBJ2-1, with 8 bases matching TRBD2. V was pared by 1 base and J by 4 bases, with 3 bases of the junction left unmatched. The CDR3 spans 15 residues. Germline V gene lookup returns CDR1 MGHDK and CDR2 SYGVNS. CDR3 loop: CASSESGGGYNEQFF. The CDR3 DNA reads as TGTGCCAGCAGTGAATCCGGCGGGGGGTACAATGAGCAGTTCTTC.

The chain employs TRBV30 and TRBJ2-7; 8 bases match TRBD2. Per the germline V gene, CDR1 is GTSNPN and CDR2 is SVGIG (reference sequence). CDR3 size: 13 residues. V shed 3 bases, J shed 3 bases, and the junction held 4 bases outside the gene matches. The CDR3 is CAWSPGTSYEQYF. The CDR3 coding sequence is TGTGCCTGGAGCCCCGGGACTAGCTACGAGCAGTACTTC.

Concerning this clone: The sample carries other DNA sequences with the same CDR3. The chain is built from TRBV28 and TRBJ2-7; 12 nucleotides align to TRBD2. The CDR3 totals 16 residues. Germline CDR1 reads MDHEN; CDR2 reads SYDVKM. Germline trimming cut 5 bases from V and 0 bases from J; bases unmatched to any gene: 5. CDR3 nucleotide sequence: TGTGCCAGCAGTACTCCGACTAGCGGGAGCTCCTACGAGCAGTACTTC. Translation gives CASSTPTSGSSYEQYF.

The CDR3 here is CASSLDRGYEQYF. The CDR3 DNA reads TGTGCCAGCAGCTTGGACAGGGGTTACGAGCAGTACTTC. The chain uses TRBV5-4 and TRBJ2-7; 7 bases are a match to TRBD1. CDR1 and CDR2 from the germline V gene are SGHNT and YYREEE (reference sequence). V lost 0 bases, J lost 4 bases, and 1 base stayed unmatched. The length of the CDR3 is 13 residues.

The CDR3 is CASSLSFSQGGYEQYF. The CDR3 DNA is TGTGCCAGCAGCTTAAGTTTTAGTCAGGGAGGCTACGAGCAGTACTTC. The V and J genes are TRBV7-8 and TRBJ2-7; maybe TRBD2 (6 bases). Per the germline V gene, CDR1 is SGHVS and CDR2 is FQNEAQ. This CDR3 has 16 amino acids. The V and J ends lost 2 bases and 3 bases respectively, with 17 bases between them.

The chain has TRBV19 and TRBJ1-2, with 10 bases that match TRBD1. CDR3 length: 15 residues. Germline values: CDR1 LNHDA, CDR2 SQIVND (reference sequence). V was clipped by 6 bases and J by 4 bases; unmatched bases: 8. Here the CDR3 reads CASSPDRGRLYGYTF. CDR3 DNA: TGTGCCAGTAGCCCAGACAGGGGGCGACTCTATGGCTACACCTTC.

The genes are TRBV11-3 and TRBJ1-1, with D possibly TRBD1 on 5 matching bases. Germline V gene lookup returns CDR1 SGHNT and CDR2 YENEEA. The CDR3 has 13 amino acids. The V end was cut by 8 bases, the J end by 0 bases, with 10 bases between. CDR3 loop: CASSQGMNTEAFF. The CDR3 DNA reads as TGTGCCAGCTCCCAGGGCATGAACACTGAAGCTTTCTTT. The full variable domain, completed using reference TRBV11-3 and TRBJ1-1, is EAGVVQSPRYKIIEKKQPVAFWCNPISGHNTLYWYLQNLGQGPELLIRYENEEAVDDSQLPKDRFSAERLKGVDSTLKIQPAELGDSAVYLCASSQGMNTEAFFGQGTRLTVV.

The J gene is TRBJ1-1, the V gene TRBV19; D is unclear. CDR3 length equals 16 residues. Germline values: CDR1 LNHDA, CDR2 SQIVND (reference sequence). V lost 6 bases and J 5 bases, leaving 22 bases between the germline ends. The CDR3 DNA reads TGTGCCAGTAGACCCCCGGCTCGCCTCCCGGGAACTGAAGCTTTCTTT. This sequence encodes CASRPPARLPGTEAFF.

This clone came up once. CDR3 region: CASSEPQGAINTEAFF. The DNA for the CDR3 is TGTGCCAGCAGTGAACCCCAGGGGGCTATAAACACTGAAGCTTTCTTT. This chain connects TRBV6-1 to TRBJ1-1; the match to TRBD1 covers 8 bases. Trimming took 2 bases from V and 2 from J; bases not matched to a gene: 7. Germline loops: CDR1 MNHNS, CDR2 SASEGT. There are 16 residues in the CDR3.